Below are 18 T cell receptor beta chains sequenced from a single sample in a study of Ad26.COV2.S vaccination and SARS-CoV-2 variants (dated by TCRdb to the early 2020s). Library method: the immunoSEQ multiplex PCR assay. TCRdb re-hosts the immuneACCESS table, in-frame sequences only. Its copies lack some clones; in the studies checked, an unresolved V gene accounts for under half of them, and the cause for the rest is not known. The sample data list about 280,000 clones, and approximately 87% of these were observed just once. The ten largest clones take up around 3.5% of the sample. Read against the paper, the sample's treatment or condition label means: some 20 received Ad26.COV2.S at low or high dose, single or two shots; 5 received placebo; per-sample allocation not given. For vaccine and placebo recipients, repertoires were sequenced using samples collected on day 63 after the first injection.

Specimen: peripheral blood, collected in a trial of Ad26.COV2.S vaccine versus placebo. The receptors here all came from a person between 18 and 59 years old who received the Ad26.COV2.S COVID-19 vaccine or a placebo.

The chain joins TRBV30 to TRBJ1-1; 8 nucleotides align to TRBD1. The CDR3 has 15 amino acids. Germline CDR1 is GTSNPN and CDR2 is SVGIG (reference sequence). V gave up 2 bases and J gave up 6 bases; unmatched junction bases: 11. The CDR3 loop is CAWSPWTGRSAEAFF. CDR3 in DNA: TGTGCCTGGAGTCCTTGGACAGGGCGAAGTGCTGAAGCTTTCTTT.

V and J are TRBV6-6 and TRBJ1-2; D is unclear. The CDR3 extends over 14 amino acids. CDR1 is MNHNY and CDR2 is SVGAGI in the germline V gene (reference sequence). The germline V and J ends were trimmed by 9 bases and 4 bases, with 18 bases remaining between them. CDR3 DNA sequence: TGTGCCAGTTACAGTATCCGCCAGGCCTATGGCTACACCTTC. Encoded protein: CASYSIRQAYGYTF.

In DNA form, the CDR3 reads TGTGCCAGCAGTTTCCGACAGAGCAATGAGCAGTTCTTC. Amino acid sequence: CASSFRQSNEQFF. This chain connects TRBV12-3 or TRBV12-4 to TRBJ2-1, with a tentative D call TRBD1 (5 bases). The CDR3 runs to 13 residues. The V gene lost 3 bases and the J gene lost 6 bases, with 9 bases spanning the gap.

This rearrangement joins TRBV6-5 to TRBJ1-6; possibly TRBD1 for D (6 bases). V was cut by 5 bases and J by 9 bases, with 14 bases left in between. The CDR3 extends over 14 amino acids. Per germline, CDR1 MNHEY and CDR2 SVGAGI. DNA for the CDR3: TGTGCCAGCAGTCCCGGACAGTTGGGTTCACCCCTCCACTTT. This gives the protein CASSPGQLGSPLHF.

J is TRBJ1-1 and V is TRBV12-3 or TRBV12-4; TRBD1 agrees at 8 bases. CDR3 size: 13 residues. Trimming at V came to 7 bases and at J to 7 bases, leaving 8 bases not matched to a gene. The CDR3 bases are TGTGCCAGCACCTCCTCAGGACAGGGTGAAGCTTTCTTT. Amino acids: CASTSSGQGEAFF.

The V and J genes are TRBV12-5 and TRBJ1-2; a weak D match, TRBD1 (6 bases). CDR3 length: 16 amino acids. Deletions cut 6 bases from V and 2 bases from J, with 19 bases between. The V gene's germline CDR1 is LGHNT and CDR2 FRNRAP. CDR3 in DNA: TGTGCTAGTGGCTCCCCCCGACAGGACGTGAACTATGGCTACACCTTC. This codes for CASGSPRQDVNYGYTF.

The chain employs TRBV29-1 and TRBJ1-2; maybe TRBD1 (5 bases). Germline assignment: CDR1 SQVTM and CDR2 ANQGSEA. Trimming removed 4 bases at V and 4 bases at J, with 10 bases between. The CDR3 loop spans 12 amino acids. In nucleotides, the CDR3 is TGCAGCGTTGGGGGGGGTTCCTATGGCTACACCTTC. It codes for CSVGGGSYGYTF.

The chain links TRBV7-2 to TRBJ2-7; D perhaps matches TRBD2 (6 bases). Germline V CDR1 and CDR2: SGHTA, FQGNSA. This CDR3 spans 13 amino acids. V was clipped by 5 bases and J by 5 bases, with 13 bases between them. DNA for the CDR3: TGTGCCAGCAGCCTAGGGTGGGGGGACGAGCAGTACTTC. It encodes CASSLGWGDEQYF.

This clone was recorded a few times. V and J are TRBV28 and TRBJ1-5, with unresolved D. The germline V gene has CDR1 MDHEN and CDR2 SYDVKM. This CDR3 has 14 amino acids. Trimming left V 5 bases short and J 6 bases short, with 14 bases between. CDR3 sequence reads: CASSERLETQPQHF. DNA for the CDR3: TGTGCCAGCAGTGAAAGGCTTGAGACTCAGCCCCAGCATTTT.

The chain uses TRBV13 and TRBJ2-7, with 8 nucleotides matching TRBD1. Losses at the gene ends were 5 bases for V and 4 bases for J; bases not matched to a gene: 7. The V gene's germline CDR1 is PRHDT and CDR2 FYEKMQ (reference sequence). The CDR3 runs to 14 residues. The CDR3 DNA reads TGTGCCAGCAGCCAGACAGGGGTTTCGTACGAGCAGTACTTC. Protein: CASSQTGVSYEQYF. Combining the CDR3 with reference TRBV13 and TRBJ2-7 gives the whole variable domain AAGVIQSPRHLIKEKRETATLKCYPIPRHDTVYWYQQGPGQDPQFLISFYEKMQSDKGSIPDRFSAQQFSDYHSELNMSSLELGDSALYFCASSQTGVSYEQYFGPGTRLTVT.

The chain joins TRBV4-1 to TRBJ2-2, with 8 bases that match TRBD2. This CDR3 spans 15 amino acids. Trimming cost V 5 bases and J 5 bases; bases outside gene matches: 7. Germline V gene sequence: CDR1 MGHRA, CDR2 YSYEKL. CDR3 bases: TGCGCCAGCAGCAGCGGACTAGCAGGTACCGGGGAGCTGTTTTTT. The encoded protein is CASSSGLAGTGELFF.

V gene TRBV19 combines with J gene TRBJ1-1; no firm D call. V gave up 1 base and J gave up 0 bases, with 12 bases separating them. In germline, CDR1 is LNHDA, CDR2 SQIVND (reference sequence). The CDR3 length is 16 residues. The CDR3 DNA reads as TGTGCCAGTAGTATAGTCTTCGCGGGAATGAACACTGAAGCTTTCTTT. Translated: CASSIVFAGMNTEAFF.

This chain joins TRBV6-4 and TRBJ2-6; D might be TRBD1 (5 bases). This CDR3 has 15 amino acids. V was clipped by 3 bases and J by 0 bases, with 6 bases between them. Germline values: CDR1 MRHNA, CDR2 SNTAGT. In nucleotides, the CDR3 is TGTGCCAGCAGTGAACAGGACTCTGGGGCCAACGTCCTGACTTTC. It translates to CASSEQDSGANVLTF.

The chain uses TRBV27 and TRBJ1-2; 9 bases map to TRBD1. Germline CDR1 MNHEY, CDR2 SMNVEV (reference sequence). The CDR3 is made up of 18 amino acids. J lost 0 bases, V lost 6 bases, and 14 bases had no gene match. As DNA, the CDR3 is TGTGCCAGCAGCCAATCTCTCGGGACAGGGTTCCCTAACTATGGCTACACCTTC. Residues: CASSQSLGTGFPNYGYTF.

CDR3 nucleotide sequence: TGTGCCAGCAGTTCACATCCCGGGACAGGGGCTGAAAAACTGTTTTTT. Translation: CASSSHPGTGAEKLFF. V usage is TRBV28 and J usage is TRBJ1-4, with TRBD1 matching over 10 bases. J gave up 7 bases and V 4 bases, and 9 bases lay outside the gene matches. The CDR3 has 16 amino acids. Per the germline V gene, CDR1 is MDHEN and CDR2 is SYDVKM.

The chain links TRBV6-2 or TRBV6-3 to TRBJ1-4; weak D call: TRBD1 (5 bases). The CDR3 has 14 residues. V was cut by 5 bases and J by 8 bases, with 15 bases left in between. Germline assignment: CDR1 MNHEY and CDR2 SVGEGT. As DNA, the CDR3 is TGTGCCAGCAGTAACCGGGACGATAAGGAAAAACTGTTTTTT. Its translation is CASSNRDDKEKLFF.

The gene calls are TRBV7-2 and TRBJ1-2; D is perhaps TRBD1 (6 bases). The CDR3 totals 14 residues. Deletions cut 3 bases from V and 4 bases from J, with 12 bases between. Germline V gene sequence: CDR1 SGHTA, CDR2 FQGNSA. DNA for the CDR3: TGTGCCAGCAGCTTCGGACAGCGCGGCTATGGCTACACCTTC. Translated: CASSFGQRGYGYTF.

This clone was picked up one time. This chain connects TRBV5-4 to TRBJ2-2, with 7 bases aligning to TRBD2. The CDR3 is 16 residues long. Germline CDR1 SGHNT, CDR2 YYREEE (reference sequence). V lost 0 bases to trimming and J lost 4 bases; unmatched junction nucleotides: 6. This CDR3 reads CASSLEGGSPTGELFF. DNA for the CDR3: TGTGCCAGCAGCTTGGAAGGCGGGAGTCCCACCGGGGAGCTGTTTTTT.